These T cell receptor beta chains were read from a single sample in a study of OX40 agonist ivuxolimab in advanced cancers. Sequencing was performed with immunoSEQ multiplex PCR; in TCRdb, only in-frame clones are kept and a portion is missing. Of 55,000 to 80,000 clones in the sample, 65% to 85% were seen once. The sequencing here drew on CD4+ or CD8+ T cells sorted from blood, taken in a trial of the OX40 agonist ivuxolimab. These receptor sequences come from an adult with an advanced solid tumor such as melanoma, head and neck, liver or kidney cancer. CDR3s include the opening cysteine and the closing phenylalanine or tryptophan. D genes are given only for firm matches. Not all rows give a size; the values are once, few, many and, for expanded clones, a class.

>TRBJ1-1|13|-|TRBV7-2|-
CASSPQGNGEAFF
TGTGCCAGCAGCCCTCAGGGGAACGGTGAAGCTTTCTTT
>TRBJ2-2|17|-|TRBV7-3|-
CASSLNGGQGYTGELFF
TGTGCCAGCAGCTTAAACGGGGGGCAGGGATACACCGGGGAGCTGTTTTTT
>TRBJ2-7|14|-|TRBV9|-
CASSVDAQSYEQYF
TGTGCCAGCAGCGTAGACGCACAGTCCTACGAGCAGTACTTC
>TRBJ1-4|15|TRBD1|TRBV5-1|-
CASSDARGSNEKLFF
TGCGCCAGCAGCGACGCCAGGGGGAGTAATGAAAAACTGTTTTTT
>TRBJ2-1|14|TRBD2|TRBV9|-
CASSWGLANNEQFF
TGTGCCAGCAGCTGGGGACTAGCAAACAATGAGCAGTTCTTC
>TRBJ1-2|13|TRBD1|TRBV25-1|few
CASSSTGGFGYTF
TGTGCCAGCTCTTCGACAGGGGGCTTTGGCTACACCTTC
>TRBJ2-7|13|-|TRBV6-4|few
CASSVALGREQYF
TGTGCCAGCAGTGTCGCCCTAGGGCGCGAGCAGTACTTC
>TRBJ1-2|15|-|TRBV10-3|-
CAISLTGEGDYGYTF
TGTGCCATCAGTTTAACTGGGGAAGGGGACTATGGCTACACCTTC
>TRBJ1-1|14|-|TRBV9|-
CASSVGRMNTEAFF
TGTGCCAGCAGCGTAGGACGGATGAACACTGAAGCTTTCTTT
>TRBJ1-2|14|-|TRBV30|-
CAWTQGGAGYGYTF
TGTGCCTGGACCCAGGGTGGGGCTGGGTATGGCTACACCTTC
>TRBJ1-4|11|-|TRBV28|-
CASSSLGQLFF
TGTGCCAGCAGTTCTCTGGGACAATTGTTTTTT
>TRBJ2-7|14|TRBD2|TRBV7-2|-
CASSPSPGGYEQYF
TGTGCCAGCAGCCCAAGCCCGGGGGGTTACGAGCAGTACTTC
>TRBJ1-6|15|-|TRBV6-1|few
CASSELQQYNSPLHF
TGTGCCAGCAGTGAACTCCAGCAATATAATTCACCCCTCCACTTT
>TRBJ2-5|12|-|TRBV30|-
CAARGYPETQYF
TGTGCCGCCAGAGGGTATCCAGAGACCCAGTACTTC
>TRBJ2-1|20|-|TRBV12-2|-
CASRLLRGLAGGSSYNEQFF
TGTGCAAGTCGCTTGCTCAGGGGACTAGCGGGGGGTTCCTCCTACAATGAGCAGTTCTTC
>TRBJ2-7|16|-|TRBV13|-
CASSPNPDSATYEQYF
TGTGCCAGCAGCCCGAACCCTGACAGCGCAACCTACGAGCAGTACTTC
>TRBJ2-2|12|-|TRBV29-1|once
CSVGGRPGELFF
TGCAGCGTTGGGGGCCGACCCGGGGAGCTGTTTTTT
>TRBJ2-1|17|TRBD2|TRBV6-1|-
CASSEAIAGGSYNEQFF
TGTGCCAGCAGTGAAGCCATAGCGGGGGGCTCCTACAATGAGCAGTTCTTC
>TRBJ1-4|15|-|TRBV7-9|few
CASSLDRREGEKLFF
TGTGCCAGCAGCTTAGATCGCAGGGAAGGGGAAAAACTGTTTTTT
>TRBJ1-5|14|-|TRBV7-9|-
CASSYGRDLQPQHF
TGTGCCAGCAGCTACGGGAGGGATCTACAGCCCCAGCATTTT